This TCR beta chain was found in a study of T cells after yellow fever vaccination. General observations from the study: Practically every clonotype that responded to the vaccine could not be detected in sorted memory subsets on day 0. The study found a weaker secondary response that peaked faster, day 5 versus 15. Post-booster reappearance was seen for most primary-vaccination clones (roughly 97% CD4, about 88% CD8).

This clonotype has a count of ten or more. Production of TCR cDNA was by 5'RACE template switching, which also added a universal primer site and UMIs. Using its own MiXCR run on the 5' RACE reads, TCRdb lists one record per CDR3 protein. In the table there are over 25,000 distinct CDR3 sequences, under 7% of which are singletons. The CDR3 totals 19 residues. The V and J ends lost 4 bases and 9 bases, in that order; junction bases with no gene match: 21. The germline gives CDR1 MNHEY, CDR2 SVGAGI. V is TRBV6-5 and J is TRBJ2-1; TRBD2 matches 10 bases. The source was PBMCs, either bulk or a sorted T-cell subset (CD4+, CD8+, memory, or dextramer-sorted; not recorded which), collected 15 days after the yellow fever booster vaccination. The sequence came from a young man who received the YFV17D yellow fever vaccine. CDR3: CASSSAPPIAGGPGTEQFF. The CDR3 nucleotides read TGTGCCAGCAGTTCTGCACCTCCGATAGCGGGAGGCCCCGGAACTGAGCAGTTCTTC.